Each of the 21 T cell receptor beta chains below was sequenced from the same sample in a study of blood T cell repertoires in COVID-19. Some clones are missing from TCRdb's copy, which holds only in-frame ones; the method was immunoSEQ multiplex PCR. The sample consists of roughly 260,000 clones, about 89% of them appearing once. The sequenced material came from PBMCs or T cells enriched from blood (not recorded which). Receptor source: a woman aged 18-29 years who had recovered from COVID-19.

The chain has TRBV25-1 and TRBJ1-1, with 10 bases aligning to TRBD1. The germline gives CDR1 MGHDK, CDR2 SYGVNS. The CDR3 is 15 residues long. V lost 5 bases to trimming and J lost 5 bases; unmatched junction nucleotides: 8. The CDR3, as DNA: TGTGCCAGCAGTACGACAGGGGGCGCGCGGACTGAAGCTTTCTTT. This sequence encodes CASSTTGGARTEAFF.

The V gene is TRBV28, the J gene TRBJ2-1, with D maybe TRBD2 (6 bases). This CDR3 contains 11 residues. Germline-derived CDR1 and CDR2 are MDHEN and SYDVKM. V shed 10 bases and J shed 15 bases, with 19 bases lying between them. CDR3 nucleotides: TGTGCCACCATGTTCGCGGGGACGTCGTTCTTC. The encoded protein is CATMFAGTSFF.

This clone has just one count. The J gene is TRBJ2-1, the V gene TRBV9; D possibly corresponds to TRBD1 (6 bases). The CDR3 sequence is 15 residues long. Germline CDR1 is SGDLS and CDR2 is YYNGEE. V lost 3 bases and J lost 2, with 12 bases in between. The CDR3 is CASSEIGGTYNEQFF. CDR3 in DNA: TGTGCCAGCAGCGAAATAGGGGGTACCTACAATGAGCAGTTCTTC.

The rearrangement links TRBV19 to TRBJ2-2, with 11 nucleotides matching TRBD2. The CDR3 totals 16 residues. Germline CDR1 reads LNHDA; CDR2 reads SQIVND (reference sequence). The J segment lost 6 bases and the V segment lost 7 bases, leaving 10 bases of the junction unmatched. The CDR3 is CASTVTSGSMAGELFF. The CDR3 bases are TGTGCCAGTACCGTTACTAGCGGGAGTATGGCCGGGGAGCTGTTTTTT.

This sequence joins TRBV4-1 and TRBJ2-3, with TRBD2 identical over 11 bases. Per germline, CDR1 MGHRA and CDR2 YSYEKL. The CDR3 spans 18 residues. J lost 5 bases, V lost 1 base, and 11 bases had no gene match. CDR3 amino acids: CASSQGRGLAGGGDTQYF. For the CDR3, the DNA is TGCGCCAGCAGCCAAGGTCGAGGACTAGCGGGTGGGGGAGATACGCAGTATTTT.

The chain carries TRBV29-1 and TRBJ2-2; 10 nucleotides match TRBD2. J gave up 4 bases and V 4 bases, and 6 bases lay outside the gene matches. This CDR3 has 15 residues. Germline V gene lookup returns CDR1 SQVTM and CDR2 ANQGSEA. Written as DNA, the CDR3 is TGCAGCGTTGTAGGGCTAGCGGGAGTCACCGGGGAGCTGTTTTTT. Translated, it gives CSVVGLAGVTGELFF.

The chain recombines TRBV18 with TRBJ1-6; D uncertain. Looked up from germline, CDR1 is KGHSH and CDR2 is LQKENI. The V gene lost 3 bases and the J gene lost 6 bases, with 15 bases spanning the gap. The CDR3 contains 16 residues. CDR3 coding DNA: TGTGCCAGCTCACCTCGAGGAGCCCCCCGTAATTCACCCCTCCACTTT. As protein: CASSPRGAPRNSPLHF.

This chain links TRBV19 with TRBJ2-2; 10 bases match TRBD2. V was clipped by 8 bases and J by 7 bases; unmatched bases: 4. The CDR3 contains 13 residues. The germline V gene encodes CDR1 LNHDA and CDR2 SQIVND (reference sequence). The CDR3 sequence is CASSRTSGGELFF. DNA of the CDR3: TGTGCCAGTTCCAGGACTAGCGGCGGGGAGCTGTTTTTT.

The chain couples TRBV11-2 to TRBJ2-1; 7 positions agree with TRBD2. Germline loops: CDR1 SGHAT, CDR2 FQNNGV. J was trimmed by 5 bases and V by 1 base; bases with no gene match: 8. The CDR3 length is 16 residues. The CDR3 loop is CASSLAVAGVNNEQFF. The CDR3 DNA reads TGTGCCAGCAGCTTAGCGGTCGCGGGGGTTAACAATGAGCAGTTCTTC.

V is TRBV3-1 (or the pseudogene TRBV3-2) and J is TRBJ2-2; 9 bases are shared with TRBD2. The CDR3 extends over 19 amino acids. The germline V gene has CDR1 LGHDT and CDR2 YNNKEL (reference sequence). The V and J ends lost 4 bases and 6 bases, in that order; junction bases with no gene match: 18. The CDR3 region is CASSLRASIGGGASGELFF. The CDR3 nucleotides are TGTGCCAGCAGCCTTCGCGCCAGTATTGGCGGGGGGGCCTCCGGGGAGCTGTTTTTT.

The table lists this clone with a count of one. The CDR3 sequence: CASSHGAAFYGYTF. In nucleotides, the CDR3 is TGTGCCAGCAGCCATGGTGCAGCGTTCTATGGCTACACCTTC. This chain links TRBV14 with TRBJ1-2; the D is unclear. This CDR3 contains 14 residues. Trimming took 3 bases from V and 4 from J, leaving 12 bases between them. Per germline, CDR1 SGHDN and CDR2 FVKESK.

The chain links TRBV2 to TRBJ1-1, with 7 bases matching TRBD1. CDR1 is SNHLY and CDR2 is FYNNEI in the germline V gene. With 2 bases clipped from V and 0 bases from J, the junction kept 6 bases outside the gene matches. The CDR3 is made up of 16 amino acids. The CDR3 spells CASSEQGQRVNTEAFF. The CDR3 nucleotides read TGTGCCAGCAGTGAACAGGGACAGAGGGTGAACACTGAAGCTTTCTTT.

In this sample, this clone turned up a few times. The rearrangement uses TRBV19 and TRBJ1-6; possibly TRBD1 for D (6 bases). This CDR3 has 13 amino acids. Germline V gene sequence: CDR1 LNHDA, CDR2 SQIVND (reference sequence). Trimming left V 7 bases short and J 7 bases short, with 11 bases between. The CDR3 loop reads CASTGDLNSPLHF. The CDR3 bases are TGTGCCAGTACAGGGGATCTAAATTCACCCCTCCACTTT.

This chain joins TRBV11-2 and TRBJ1-2, with D perhaps TRBD1 (5 bases). This CDR3 has 18 amino acids. V shed 0 bases and J shed 6 bases, with 23 bases lying between them. Germline CDR1 reads SGHAT; CDR2 reads FQNNGV. Written as DNA, the CDR3 is TGTGCCAGCAGCTTAGATCGGTGGTCCCGCAGGGAAGAAGATGGCTACACCTTC. It specifies CASSLDRWSRREEDGYTF.

V usage is TRBV4-1 and J usage is TRBJ2-1, with D perhaps matching TRBD2 (5 bases). Trimming pared 3 bases from V and 4 bases from J, leaving 10 bases between. The CDR3 totals 14 residues. The germline V gene has CDR1 MGHRA and CDR2 YSYEKL. The CDR3 coding sequence is TGCGCCAGCAGCCAGGACTCTCCGTACAATGAGCAGTTCTTC. This gives the protein CASSQDSPYNEQFF.

V is TRBV4-1 and J is TRBJ1-3; 7 bases agree with TRBD1. V lost 1 base and J lost 3; bases outside the gene matches: 3. In germline, CDR1 is MGHRA, CDR2 YSYEKL. The CDR3 sequence is 15 residues long. The CDR3 here is CASSQGSGGGNTIYF. CDR3 bases: TGCGCCAGCAGCCAAGGGTCAGGGGGTGGAAACACCATATATTTT.

V and J are TRBV7-9 and TRBJ1-4, with D unresolved. The CDR3 extends over 16 amino acids. V lost 0 bases to trimming and J lost 10 bases, with 18 bases between them. CDR1 SEHNR and CDR2 FQNEAQ come from the germline V gene (reference sequence). The CDR3 DNA reads as TGTGCCAGCAGCTTAGCCCGATACGACAAACTCGGAAAACTGTTTTTT. This gives the protein CASSLARYDKLGKLFF.

This clone was seen a handful of times. Additional DNA sequences in this sample encode the identical CDR3. The chain is built from TRBV28 and TRBJ1-2, with D possibly TRBD1 on 6 matching bases. Germline CDR1 MDHEN, CDR2 SYDVKM. The CDR3 has 14 amino acids. V lost 3 bases to trimming and J lost 3 bases, with 11 bases between them. The CDR3 loop reads CASSFSGGDYGYTF. CDR3 sequence (DNA): TGTGCCAGCAGTTTCAGCGGGGGCGACTATGGCTACACCTTC.

The rearrangement uses TRBV9 and TRBJ2-3, with 12 bases lining up with TRBD1. The junction had 3 bases not matched to a gene; V was cut back by 2 bases and J by 5 bases. CDR1 and CDR2 (germline): SGDLS, YYNGEE. The CDR3 spans 15 residues. In DNA, the CDR3 is TGTGCCAGCAGCGTGGGGACAGGGGGCGGAGATACGCAGTATTTT. Residues: CASSVGTGGGDTQYF. Drawing the rest from reference TRBV9 and TRBJ2-3, the complete variable domain is DSGVTQTPKHLITATGQRVTLRCSPRSGDLSVYWYQQSLDQGLQFLIQYYNGEERAKGNILERFSAQQFPDLHSELNLSSLELGDSALYFCASSVGTGGGDTQYFGPGTRLTVL.

The chain carries TRBV30 and TRBJ2-7; no clear D. V dropped 0 bases and J dropped 2 bases, with 5 bases sitting between them. The CDR3 is made up of 12 amino acids. Germline V gene sequence: CDR1 GTSNPN, CDR2 SVGIG (reference sequence). CDR3 protein: CAWSVLTYEQYF. CDR3 coding DNA: TGTGCCTGGAGTGTACTGACCTACGAGCAGTACTTC.

This clone was observed a few times. The chain recombines TRBV7-2 with TRBJ2-5, with 7 nucleotides matching TRBD2. Germline-derived CDR1 and CDR2 are SGHTA and FQGNSA. The ends lost 6 bases at V and 2 bases at J; junction bases unmatched: 9. The length of the CDR3 is 15 residues. CDR3 loop: CASRPEAGIQETQYF. DNA of the CDR3: TGTGCCAGCAGACCTGAAGCGGGGATTCAAGAGACCCAGTACTTC.